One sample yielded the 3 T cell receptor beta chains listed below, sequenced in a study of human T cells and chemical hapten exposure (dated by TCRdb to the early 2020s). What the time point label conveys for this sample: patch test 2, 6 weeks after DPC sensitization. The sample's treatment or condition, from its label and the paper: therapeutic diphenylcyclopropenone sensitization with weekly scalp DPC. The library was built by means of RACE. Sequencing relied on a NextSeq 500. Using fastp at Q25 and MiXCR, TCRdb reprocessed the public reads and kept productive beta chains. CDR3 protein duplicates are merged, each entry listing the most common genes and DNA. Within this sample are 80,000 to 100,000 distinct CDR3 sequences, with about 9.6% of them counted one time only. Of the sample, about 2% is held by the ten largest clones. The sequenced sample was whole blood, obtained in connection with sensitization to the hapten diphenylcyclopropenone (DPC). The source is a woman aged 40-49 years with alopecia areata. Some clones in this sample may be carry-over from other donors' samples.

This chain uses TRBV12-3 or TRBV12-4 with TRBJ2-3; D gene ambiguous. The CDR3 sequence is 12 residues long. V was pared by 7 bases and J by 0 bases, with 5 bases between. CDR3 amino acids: CASKTSTDTQYF. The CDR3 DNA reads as TGTGCCAGCAAGACTAGCACAGATACGCAGTATTTT.

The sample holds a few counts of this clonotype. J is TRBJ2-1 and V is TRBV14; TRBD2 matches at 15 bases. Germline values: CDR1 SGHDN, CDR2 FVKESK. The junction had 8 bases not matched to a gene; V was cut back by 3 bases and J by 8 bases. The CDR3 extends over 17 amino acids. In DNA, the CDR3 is TGTGCCAGCAGCCAGGGACTAGCGGGAGGATCCGGGGATGAGCAGTTCTTC. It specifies CASSQGLAGGSGDEQFF.

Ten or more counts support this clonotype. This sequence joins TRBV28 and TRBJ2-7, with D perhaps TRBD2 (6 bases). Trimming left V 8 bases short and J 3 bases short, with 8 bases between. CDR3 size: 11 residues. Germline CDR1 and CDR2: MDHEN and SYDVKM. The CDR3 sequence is CASFGGYEQYF. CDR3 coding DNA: TGTGCCAGCTTCGGGGGCTACGAGCAGTACTTC.